A selection of T cell receptor beta chains follows, all from one sample in a study of T cell repertoires in cytomegalovirus infection. TCRdb re-derived calls from the reads in MiXCR, one entry per CDR3 protein. The sample holds approximately 730,000 distinct CDR3 sequences, around a third seen once. Antigen specificity for these receptors is unknown. Material: cultured PBMCs, obtained from culture after CMV antigen stimulation. These receptors were collected from a human donor in good health (CMV status not recorded). Some clones in this sample may be carry-over from other donors' samples. Both conserved end residues are part of each CDR3. D genes are given only for firm matches. A clone size is listed for some rows: how often the clone was seen (once, few, many), or a class if it is expanded.

>13|few|TRBV28|.|TRBJ2-5
TGTGCCAGCAGTTTACCCAGGGGAGAGACCCAGTACTTC
CASSLPRGETQYF
>13|few|TRBV2|TRBD1|TRBJ2-3
TGTGCCGGCACAGGGGGCACCCCAGATACGCAGTATTTT
CAGTGGTPDTQYF
>10|.|TRBV12-3/TRBV12-4|.|TRBJ1-1
TGTGCCATCGGGGACACTGAAGCTTTCTTT
CAIGDTEAFF
>14|few|TRBV7-2|TRBD2|TRBJ2-5
TGTGCCAGCAGCGGCGGGGGGGGGGAGGAGACCCAGTACTTC
CASSGGGGEETQYF
>18|.|TRBV20-1|TRBD2|TRBJ2-1
TGCAGTGCTCCCAATAGCGGGGGGGGCTACAGCACCTACAATGAGCAGTTCTTC
CSAPNSGGGYSTYNEQFF
>16|once|TRBV9|TRBD2|TRBJ2-1
TGTGCCAGCAGCGTAGAGGGCGGGAGCCACCACGATGAGCAGTTCTTC
CASSVEGGSHHDEQFF
>14|.|TRBV20-1|.|TRBJ1-6
TGCAGTGCTAGAGCGTGGGGCCGGGATTCACCCCTCCACTTT
CSARAWGRDSPLHF
>16|.|TRBV6-5|.|TRBJ2-5
TGTGCCAGCAGTTACCCGGAGCTAGCCCCACGGGAGACCCAGTACTTC
CASSYPELAPRETQYF
>16|many|TRBV7-2|TRBD2|TRBJ2-7
TGTGCCAGCAGCGTGCCGGGACTAGGGAGCTCCTACGAGCAGTACTTC
CASSVPGLGSSYEQYF
>16|few|TRBV27|.|TRBJ2-1
TGTGCCAGCAGAATAGGGACCACTAGCTCCTACAATGAGCAGTTCTTC
CASRIGTTSSYNEQFF
>13|.|TRBV7-8|.|TRBJ2-1
TGTGCCAGCAGCCCTAATAAGTGGGATGAGCAGTTCTTC
CASSPNKWDEQFF
>13|many|TRBV7-2|.|TRBJ2-1
TGTGCCAGCAGCTTCTTCAGCTACAATGAGCAGTTCTTC
CASSFFSYNEQFF
>13|.|TRBV9|.|TRBJ1-6
TGTGCCAGCAGCGGAGGGGATAATTCACCCCTCCACTTT
CASSGGDNSPLHF
>12|.|TRBV4-1|.|TRBJ1-5
TGCGCCAGCAGCCAAGATGGTCAGCCCCAGCATTTT
CASSQDGQPQHF
>14|many|TRBV7-8|.|TRBJ2-7
TGTGCCAGCAGCTTAGGGTGGTCAGCCTACGAGCAGTACTTC
CASSLGWSAYEQYF
>15|many|TRBV6-1|.|TRBJ2-1
TGTGCCAGCAGCGTCCGAGGGGGTACCTACAATGAGCAGTTCTTC
CASSVRGGTYNEQFF
>15|.|TRBV6-1|TRBD1|TRBJ1-1
TGTGCCAGCAGTTTTCTACAGGGGGTGAACACTGAAGCTTTCTTT
CASSFLQGVNTEAFF
>13|.|TRBV12-3/TRBV12-4|.|TRBJ2-2
TGTGCCAGCAGTTACAAAAACACCGGGGAGCTGTTTTTT
CASSYKNTGELFF
>14|few|TRBV10-3|TRBD2|TRBJ2-5
TGTGCCATCCGAGCGGGAGGGGAACAAGAGACCCAGTACTTC
CAIRAGGEQETQYF
>13|once|TRBV10-3|.|TRBJ2-3
TGTGCCATCAGGGCCAGGAGAGGCGATACGCAGTATTTT
CAIRARRGDTQYF
>16|.|TRBV5-1|TRBD1|TRBJ2-3
TGCGCCAGCAGCTGGCCGGGACAGGGCCGCACAGATACGCAGTATTTT
CASSWPGQGRTDTQYF
>13|.|TRBV19|.|TRBJ2-7
TGTGCCAGTAGTGAGAAGGGGCCATACGAGCAGTACTTC
CASSEKGPYEQYF
>11|.|TRBV20-1|.|TRBJ1-1
TGCAGTGCGAAGATGAACACTGAAGCTTTCTTT
CSAKMNTEAFF
>14|few|TRBV7-2|TRBD2|TRBJ2-7
TGTGCCAGCAGCTTAGGACTAGCGGCCAGCGATCAGTACTTC
CASSLGLAASDQYF
>16|few|TRBV7-9|.|TRBJ1-6
TGTGCCAGCAGCCTCAGCCCAGCAGGGAGTAATTCACCCCTCCACTTT
CASSLSPAGSNSPLHF
>15|.|TRBV6-5|.|TRBJ1-1
TGTGCCAGCAGAATGGACGGACTTTCCGACACTGAAGCTTTCTTT
CASRMDGLSDTEAFF
>14|many|TRBV6-2/TRBV6-3|TRBD1|TRBJ1-1
TGTGCCAGCAGACCGGGACAGTTGAACACTGAAGCTTTCTTT
CASRPGQLNTEAFF
>14|many|TRBV7-2|.|TRBJ1-2
TGTGCCAGCAGCTTCGCCGGGACCCACTATGGCTACACCTTC
CASSFAGTHYGYTF
>18|.|TRBV7-9|TRBD1|TRBJ2-2
TGTGCCAGCAGCTTAGCCCTCGGGACAGGGGGCGGCACCGGGGAGCTGTTTTTT
CASSLALGTGGGTGELFF
>14|.|TRBV20-1|TRBD2|TRBJ2-1
TGCAGTTGCCAGAGCGGGGCATCCTACAATGAGCAGTTCTTC
CSCQSGASYNEQFF
>13|many|TRBV7-9|.|TRBJ1-1
TGTGCCAGCAGCCAACAGGAGAACACTGAAGCTTTCTTT
CASSQQENTEAFF
>14|.|TRBV6-2/TRBV6-3|.|TRBJ2-7
TGTGCCAGCATTTTTTCCGAGAGCTCCTACGAGCAGTACTTC
CASIFSESSYEQYF
>15|few|TRBV12-3/TRBV12-4|TRBD1|TRBJ1-6
TGTGCCAGCAGTTACCGGACAGGGGCGAGGTCACCCCTCCACTTT
CASSYRTGARSPLHF
>14|.|TRBV7-2|.|TRBJ2-4
TGTGCCAGCAGCGCTGTAAGTTGGCAAAACATTCAGTACTTC
CASSAVSWQNIQYF
>15|.|TRBV6-5|.|TRBJ1-6
TGTGCCAGCAGGAGATACCTCTCCTATAATTCACCCCTCCACTTT
CASRRYLSYNSPLHF
>13|few|TRBV11-2|TRBD1|TRBJ1-1
TGTGCCAGCAGCTACAGGGGGCTGAGTGAAGCTTTCTTT
CASSYRGLSEAFF
>14|.|TRBV5-4|.|TRBJ1-4
TGTGCCAGCAGTGAGGACTCAGCTAATGAAAAACTGTTTTTT
CASSEDSANEKLFF
>13|.|TRBV5-6|.|TRBJ1-1
TGTGCCAGCAGCTTGATGGGGGCCACTGAAGCTTTCTTT
CASSLMGATEAFF
>15|once|TRBV5-1|.|TRBJ2-2
TGCGCCAGCAGCTTGCGACAGACAGATACCGGGGAGCTGTTTTTT
CASSLRQTDTGELFF
>15|many|TRBV7-2|TRBD2|TRBJ2-3
TGTGCCAGCAGCTTCCAAGCGGGAGGGCCCGGTACGCAGTATTTT
CASSFQAGGPGTQYF
>14|few|TRBV6-6|.|TRBJ2-7
TGTGCCAGCAGTTACTCTCAGGACCCCTACGAGCAGTACTTC
CASSYSQDPYEQYF
>14|few|TRBV4-1|.|TRBJ1-5
TGCGCCAGCAGCCAAGACAGGGGAGTTCAGCCCCAGCATTTT
CASSQDRGVQPQHF
>12|.|TRBV20-1|.|TRBJ2-1
TGCAGTGCTGAACCTACTCGGAGGGAGCAGTTCTTC
CSAEPTRREQFF
>15|.|TRBV20-1|.|TRBJ2-2
TGCAGTGCTAGCGCTGGGCCAGGGCTTACCGGGGAGCTGTTTTTT
CSASAGPGLTGELFF
>14|once|TRBV27|.|TRBJ1-1
TGTGCCAGCAGTTTACGCAGGACCCTCACTGAAGCTTTCTTT
CASSLRRTLTEAFF
>14|many|TRBV12-3/TRBV12-4|.|TRBJ2-5
TGTGCCAGCAGTTTATGGGCTTCGGAGGAGACCCAGTACTTC
CASSLWASEETQYF
>17|.|TRBV4-1|.|TRBJ2-1
TGCGCCAGCAGCCAAACGCGGGGGCCCAACTCCTACAATGAGCAGTTCTTC
CASSQTRGPNSYNEQFF
>15|.|TRBV7-9|.|TRBJ2-2
TGTGCCAGCAGCTTTGTGGGGTTTAACACCGGGGAGCTGTTTTTT
CASSFVGFNTGELFF
>17|.|TRBV4-1|TRBD2|TRBJ2-3
TGCGCCAGCAGCCAAACACTAGCGGGCGGTAGCACAGATACGCAGTATTTT
CASSQTLAGGSTDTQYF
>18|.|TRBV7-2|TRBD1|TRBJ2-2
TGTGCCAGCAGACTACGGACAGGGACAAACCCGAACACCGGGGAGCTGTTTTTT
CASRLRTGTNPNTGELFF
>15|.|TRBV3-1|.|TRBJ1-3
TGTGCCAGCAGCCCCAGCCCACTCTCTGGAAACACCATATATTTT
CASSPSPLSGNTIYF
>12|few|TRBV7-9|.|TRBJ1-4
TGTGCCAGCAGCGCTGGTCGGGAAAAACTGTTTTTT
CASSAGREKLFF